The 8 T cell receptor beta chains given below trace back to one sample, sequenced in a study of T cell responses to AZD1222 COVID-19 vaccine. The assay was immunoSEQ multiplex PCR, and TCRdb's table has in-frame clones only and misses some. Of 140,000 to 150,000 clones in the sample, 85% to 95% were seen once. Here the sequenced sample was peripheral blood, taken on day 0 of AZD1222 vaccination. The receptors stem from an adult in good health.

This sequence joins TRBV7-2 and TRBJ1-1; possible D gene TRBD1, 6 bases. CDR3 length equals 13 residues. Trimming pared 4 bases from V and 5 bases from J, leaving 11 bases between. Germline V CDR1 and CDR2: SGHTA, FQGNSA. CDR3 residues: CASSWTVITEAFF. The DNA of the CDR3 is TGTGCCAGCAGCTGGACAGTCATAACTGAAGCTTTCTTT.

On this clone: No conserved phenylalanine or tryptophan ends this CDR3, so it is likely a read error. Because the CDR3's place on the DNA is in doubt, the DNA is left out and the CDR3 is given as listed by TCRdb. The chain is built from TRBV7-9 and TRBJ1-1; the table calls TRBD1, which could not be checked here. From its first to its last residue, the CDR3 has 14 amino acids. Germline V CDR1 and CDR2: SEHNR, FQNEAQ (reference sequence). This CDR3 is CASSPSGQGFSFSI.

CDR3 nucleotide sequence: TGCAGCGTTGAAGATCACAGGGGACTAGGAGAGCAGTACTTC. It encodes CSVEDHRGLGEQYF. The chain couples TRBV29-1 to TRBJ2-7; tentatively, D is TRBD2 (8 bases). Germline CDR1 SQVTM, CDR2 ANQGSEA. The CDR3 has 14 residues. Trimming pared 0 bases from V and 7 bases from J, leaving 16 bases between.

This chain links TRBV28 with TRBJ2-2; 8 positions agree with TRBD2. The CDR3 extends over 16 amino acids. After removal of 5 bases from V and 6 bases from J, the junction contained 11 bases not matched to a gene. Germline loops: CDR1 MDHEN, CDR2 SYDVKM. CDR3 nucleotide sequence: TGTGCCAGCAGTCCGGGACTAGTTTCTTCCGCCGGGGAGCTGTTTTTT. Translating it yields CASSPGLVSSAGELFF.

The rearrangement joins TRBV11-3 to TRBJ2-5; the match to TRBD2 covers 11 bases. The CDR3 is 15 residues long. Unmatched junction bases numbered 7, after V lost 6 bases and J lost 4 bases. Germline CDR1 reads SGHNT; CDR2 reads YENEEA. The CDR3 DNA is TGTGCCAGCAGAGTTAGCGGGGGGGCCAGAGAGACCCAGTACTTC. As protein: CASRVSGGARETQYF.

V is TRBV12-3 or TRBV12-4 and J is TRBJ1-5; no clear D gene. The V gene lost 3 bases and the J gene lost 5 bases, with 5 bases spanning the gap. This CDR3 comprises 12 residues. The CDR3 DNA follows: TGTGCCAGCAGTTTTAGTGATCAGCCCCAGCATTTT. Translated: CASSFSDQPQHF.

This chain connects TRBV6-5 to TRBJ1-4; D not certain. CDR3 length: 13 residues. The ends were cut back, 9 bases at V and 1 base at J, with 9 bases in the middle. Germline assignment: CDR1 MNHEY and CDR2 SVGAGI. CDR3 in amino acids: CASARETNEKLFF. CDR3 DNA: TGTGCCAGTGCGAGGGAAACTAATGAAAAACTGTTTTTT.

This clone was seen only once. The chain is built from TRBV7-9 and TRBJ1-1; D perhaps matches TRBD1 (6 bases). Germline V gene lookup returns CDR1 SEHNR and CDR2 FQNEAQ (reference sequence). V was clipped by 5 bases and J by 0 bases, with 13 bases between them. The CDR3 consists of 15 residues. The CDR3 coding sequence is TGTGCCAGCAGCCCGGCGGAGGGGGTGAACACTGAAGCTTTCTTT. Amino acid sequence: CASSPAEGVNTEAFF. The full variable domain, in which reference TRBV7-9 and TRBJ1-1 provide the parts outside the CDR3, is DTGVSQNPRHKITKRGQNVTFRCDPISEHNRLYWYRQTLGQGPEFLTYFQNEAQLEKSRLLSDRFSAERPKGSFSTLEIQRTEQGDSAMYLCASSPAEGVNTEAFFGQGTRLTVV.